This T cell receptor (beta chain) was documented in a study of shared clonotypes between healthy human individuals. On the study more broadly: A donor's plate count was three for CD4 naive and three for CD4 memory; CD8 naive had two and CD8 memory one.

In replicate PCRs of sorted subsets, about 200 ng DNA, some 28,000 T cell genomes, was used. Assay: immunoSEQ multiplex PCR; the TCRdb copy retains only in-frame clones and omits some. The sample shows over 2 million clones, roughly 92% of them seen only once. Study-wide findings and caveats: Rarefaction showed that sequencing of sorted subsets was incomplete (despite large depth). The naive CD4 repertoires of several donors were compared, and about 5% of clonotypes were shared.

As to this clone: What it binds is not known.

Germline V gene data show CDR1 as SGHAT and CDR2 as FQDESV (reference sequence). Between the trimmed V and J ends, which lost 4 bases and 8 bases, there was a span of 14 bases. The CDR3 has 14 amino acids. This clonotype was obtained from a man aged 18 to 29 in good health. Some clones in this sample may be carry-over from other donors' samples. The V and J genes are TRBV11-1 and TRBJ1-4; D is unclear. Sequencing was done on a sample of naive CD4+ T cells from PBMCs. Regarding subset: CD45RA+ positively selected. CDR3 DNA: TGTGCCAGCAGCTCTGGACTGACTCACGAAAAACTGTTTTTT. Protein sequence: CASSSGLTHEKLFF.